A selection of T cell receptor beta chains follows, all from one sample in a study of cytomegalovirus exposure and HLA in healthy donors. The method was immunoSEQ multiplex PCR; TCRdb's version includes in-frame clones alone and lacks a portion of them. This sample has tens of thousands of clones; roughly 71% occur once, and the top ten carry around a quarter. The sample comprised PBMCs. These receptors came from a man between 45 and 60 years old in good health and CMV-seropositive. Both conserved end residues are part of each CDR3. The D gene is left open where the match is weak. Only some rows state a clone size, as once, few, many or a class for expanded clones.

TRBV5-6	14	TRBJ1-1	few	NA	TGTGCCAGCAGCCTCGGAGGAATGAACACTGAAGCTTTCTTT	CASSLGGMNTEAFF
TRBV6-5	15	TRBJ2-7	NA	TRBD1	TGTGCCAGCAGTAAGACAGGGGGCATTTTTTACGAGCAGTACTTC	CASSKTGGIFYEQYF
TRBV7-3	15	TRBJ1-1	NA	TRBD1	TGTGCCAGCAGCTCTTCCGACAGGGGGCAGGATGAAGCTTTCTTT	CASSSSDRGQDEAFF
TRBV30	16	TRBJ1-5	NA	TRBD1	TGTGCCTGGGCGGACAGGGGAGTTTATAGCAATCAGCCCCAGCATTTT	CAWADRGVYSNQPQHF
TRBV9	14	TRBJ2-1	NA	TRBD1	TGTGCCAGCAGCGTAGGATCCCTAGGGGGCGAGCAGTTCTTC	CASSVGSLGGEQFF
TRBV6-4	14	TRBJ2-1	NA	NA	TGTGCCAGCATCGCAGGTAGCTCCTACAATGAGCAGTTCTTC	CASIAGSSYNEQFF
TRBV2	12	TRBJ2-3	NA	TRBD2	TGCGGGGGGTGGGGTAGCACAGATACGCAGTATTTT	CGGWGSTDTQYF
TRBV30	14	TRBJ1-1	NA	TRBD1	TGTGCCTGGAGTGGGGACAGACGGAACACTGAAGCTTTCTTT	CAWSGDRRNTEAFF
TRBV25-1	14	TRBJ1-1	NA	NA	TGTGCCAGCTGGGACACCGCCGCGAACACTGAAGCTTTCTTT	CASWDTAANTEAFF
TRBV2	14	TRBJ2-7	NA	NA	TGTGCCAGCAGTGAGGAGGGGCATCTCTACGAGCAGTACTTC	CASSEEGHLYEQYF
TRBV25-1	15	TRBJ2-1	few	TRBD1	TGTGCCAGCAGTGGCAGGGGGTCGGCTTTCAATGAGCAGTTCTTC	CASSGRGSAFNEQFF
TRBV27	17	TRBJ1-6	NA	TRBD1	TGTGCCAGCAGTTTAAGAGCACAGGGGGTACGAATTTCACCCCTCCACTTT	CASSLRAQGVRISPLHF
TRBV10-3	17	TRBJ1-5	NA	TRBD1	TGTGCCATCAGTGAGGGGACAGGGCTCTATAGCAATCAGCCCCAGCATTTT	CAISEGTGLYSNQPQHF
TRBV7-6	15	TRBJ1-5	few	NA	TGTGCCAGCAGCCCCCAGGAGGGGAGCAATCAGCCCCAGCATTTT	CASSPQEGSNQPQHF
TRBV25-1	17	TRBJ2-1	NA	TRBD2	TGTGCCAGCAGGACTACTAGCGGGATAGTCTCCTACAATGAGCAGTTCTTC	CASRTTSGIVSYNEQFF
TRBV5-4	15	TRBJ2-2	few	TRBD2	TGTGCCAGCAGCTTGGTGCGGGGGGGCACCGGGGAGCTGTTTTTT	CASSLVRGGTGELFF
TRBV15	15	TRBJ1-2	NA	NA	TGTGCCACCAGCACAGCCCAGGGCGCTAACTATGGCTACACCTTC	CATSTAQGANYGYTF
TRBV2	13	TRBJ1-4	few	NA	TGTGCCAGCTGGGGGGGGACACCCGAAAAACTGTTTTTT	CASWGGTPEKLFF
TRBV5-4	16	TRBJ2-3	NA	NA	TGTGCCAGCAGTTCAGGCCAGGGTCCCTACACAGATACGCAGTATTTT	CASSSGQGPYTDTQYF
TRBV7-9	14	TRBJ2-2	NA	NA	TGTGCCAGCAGGGACGGGACTCACACCGGGGAGCTGTTTTTT	CASRDGTHTGELFF
TRBV6-5	16	TRBJ2-2	NA	TRBD1	TGTGCCAGCAGTTACTCGATAACAGGGGGCATCGGGGAGCTGTTTTTT	CASSYSITGGIGELFF
TRBV27	13	TRBJ2-5	NA	NA	TGTGCCAGCAGGGGCTGGAACCAAGAGACCCAGTACTTC	CASRGWNQETQYF
TRBV11-2	14	TRBJ2-7	NA	TRBD1	TGTGCCAGCAGCTTTACAGGACAGGGCTACGAGCAGTACTTC	CASSFTGQGYEQYF
TRBV5-1	18	TRBJ2-7	NA	TRBD2	TGCGCCAGCAGCTTGGGGGCGGGTCGGTCTAGCGGGAGGTACGAGCAGTACTTC	CASSLGAGRSSGRYEQYF